This note documents a single T cell receptor (beta chain) sequence. This clone has only a few counts. Which antigen it targets is not known. No much larger clone exists at a distance of one base, and base qualities are not known. Library preparation employed the immunoSEQ multiplex PCR assay. TCRdb retrieved this table from immuneACCESS and kept in-frame rearrangements only. Not all clones are present; in checked studies, unresolved V genes account for under half, and no reason is known for the remainder. The sample profile shows 100,000 to 130,000 clones; about 90% of them were found once. The ten biggest clones cover around 0.8% of the sample. The data derive from a study of T cell changes during pregnancy in multiple sclerosis (dated by TCRdb to between 2017 and 2020). With regard to the full study: The study examined how the T cell repertoire changed over the course of pregnancy in women with multiple sclerosis.

This TCR was recovered from a female donor in good health, enrolled as a control in a pregnancy study. The specimen was peripheral blood, collected in the third trimester of pregnancy.

The nucleotide sequence reads TGTGCCAGCATCCGAAGACGGGGCTCTGGAAACACCATATATTTT. This sequence encodes CASIRRRGSGNTIYF. This sequence uses TRBV21-1 and TRBJ1-3. TRBV21-1 has pseudogene status. Counted from cysteine to phenylalanine, this CDR3 has 15 amino acids. Of the read, only the CDR3 DNA is kept; its 45 bases are in frame from base 1.